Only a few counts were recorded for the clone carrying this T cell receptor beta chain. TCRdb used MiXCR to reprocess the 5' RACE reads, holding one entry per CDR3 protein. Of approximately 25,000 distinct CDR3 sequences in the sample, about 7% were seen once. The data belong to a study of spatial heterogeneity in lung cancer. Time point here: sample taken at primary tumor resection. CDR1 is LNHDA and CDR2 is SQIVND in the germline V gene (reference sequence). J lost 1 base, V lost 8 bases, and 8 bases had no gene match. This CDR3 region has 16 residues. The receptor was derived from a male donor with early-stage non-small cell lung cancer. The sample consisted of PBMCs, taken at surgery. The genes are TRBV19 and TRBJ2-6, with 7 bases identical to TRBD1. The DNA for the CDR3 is TGTGCCAGTCGGCCACAGGGGATATCTGGGGCCAACGTCCTGACTTTC. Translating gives CASRPQGISGANVLTF.